A single sample gave rise to the 15 T cell receptor beta chains below, sequenced in a study of blood T cell repertoires in COVID-19. Sequencing used immunoSEQ multiplex PCR; TCRdb keeps in-frame clones, though not all of them. The data show 210,000 or so clones, with around 84% seen just once and 7.4% held by the top ten. The specimen sequenced was PBMCs or T cells enriched from blood (not recorded which). The receptors were sampled from a woman aged 40 to 49 with acute COVID-19.

This clone has ten or more counts. The chain carries TRBV5-1 and TRBJ1-4; D is ambiguous. V was trimmed by 7 bases and J by 3 bases, leaving 10 bases between them. CDR1 and CDR2 from the germline V gene are SGHRS and YFSETQ. The CDR3 sequence is 13 residues long. The CDR3 protein is CASGRAANEKLFF. Written as DNA, the CDR3 is TGCGCCAGCGGGAGGGCTGCTAATGAAAAACTGTTTTTT. Full variable domain (missing parts from reference TRBV5-1 and TRBJ1-4): KAGVTQTPRYLIKTRGQQVTLSCSPISGHRSVSWYQQTPGQGLQFLFEYFSETQRNKGNFPGRFSGRQFSNSRSEMNVSTLELGDSALYLCASGRAANEKLFFGSGTQLSVL.

J is TRBJ2-5 and V is TRBV6-5, with D perhaps TRBD1 (6 bases). V dropped 8 bases and J dropped 7 bases, with 14 bases sitting between them. CDR1 and CDR2 from the germline V gene are MNHEY and SVGAGI. CDR3 size: 12 residues. The CDR3 sequence is CASLYLGGTQYF. In DNA, the CDR3 is TGTGCCAGCCTATATCTAGGGGGGACCCAGTACTTC.

V gene TRBV7-8 combines with J gene TRBJ1-1; D call uncertain. CDR1 is SGHVS, CDR2 FQNEAQ, per germline. The CDR3 has 13 residues. The ends were cut back, 0 bases at V and 5 bases at J, with 7 bases in the middle. The CDR3 coding sequence is TGTGCCAGCAGCTTAGCTCGAGGGACTGAAGCTTTCTTT. Translated, it gives CASSLARGTEAFF.

This clone came up a few times. This chain links TRBV7-6 with TRBJ2-7; TRBD1 matches at 8 bases. Unmatched junction bases numbered 1, after V lost 4 bases and J lost 5 bases. This CDR3 is built from 12 residues. Germline CDR1 is SGHVS and CDR2 is FNYEAQ. CDR3 protein: CASSWTGNEQYF. CDR3 in DNA: TGTGCCAGCAGCTGGACAGGGAACGAGCAGTACTTC.

V and J are TRBV11-2 and TRBJ2-7; 11 bases line up with TRBD2. This CDR3 is 14 amino acids long. Germline V gives CDR1 SGHAT, CDR2 FQNNGV. The J segment lost 3 bases and the V segment lost 6 bases, leaving 4 bases of the junction unmatched. Written as DNA, the CDR3 is TGTGCCAGCAGACCCGGGACTAGCGGCTACGAGCAGTACTTC. Protein sequence: CASRPGTSGYEQYF.

This clone has a handful of counts. The chain recombines TRBV7-2 with TRBJ1-2, with unresolved D. This CDR3 has 12 residues. Per the germline V gene, CDR1 is SGHTA and CDR2 is FQGNSA. With 5 bases removed from V and 7 bases from J, the gap between germline ends came to 11 bases. DNA for the CDR3: TGTGCCAGCAGCCCGAGGTCGTCTGGCTACACCTTC. The encoded protein is CASSPRSSGYTF.

The rearrangement uses TRBV5-5 and TRBJ2-6; D uncertain. Trimming pared 2 bases from V and 0 bases from J, leaving 9 bases between. The CDR3 has 16 residues. From germline, CDR1 is SGHKS and CDR2 YYEKEE (reference sequence). CDR3 sequence (DNA): TGTGCCAGCAGCTTAGAGATCCTCTCTGGGGCCAACGTCCTGACTTTC. Its translation is CASSLEILSGANVLTF.

This chain joins TRBV9 and TRBJ2-7; tentatively, D is TRBD2 (6 bases). V lost 0 bases to trimming and J lost 7 bases, with 26 bases between them. CDR1 is SGDLS and CDR2 is YYNGEE in the germline V gene. CDR3 length: 18 residues. Here the CDR3 DNA reads TGTGCCAGCAGCGTAGGTGGAGGGCCCCTCTTTACGGAGAGGGAGCAGTACTTC. This encodes CASSVGGGPLFTEREQYF. Full variable domain (outside the CDR3, taken from reference TRBV9 and TRBJ2-7): DSGVTQTPKHLITATGQRVTLRCSPRSGDLSVYWYQQSLDQGLQFLIQYYNGEERAKGNILERFSAQQFPDLHSELNLSSLELGDSALYFCASSVGGGPLFTEREQYFGPGTRLTVT.

J is TRBJ2-6 and V is TRBV7-2, with D unclear. Germline V CDR1 and CDR2: SGHTA, FQGNSA. V lost 1 base, J lost 0 bases, and 4 bases lay in between. The CDR3 is made up of 15 amino acids. CDR3 amino acids: CASSLVSSGANVLTF. For the CDR3, the DNA is TGTGCCAGCAGCTTAGTGAGCTCTGGGGCCAACGTCCTGACTTTC.

The CDR3 DNA is TGTGCCAGCAGTTTGCCAGGACAGCCCCAGCATTTT. Its protein product is CASSLPGQPQHF. The V gene is TRBV28, the J gene TRBJ1-5; the D is unclear. The V gene lost 3 bases and the J gene lost 7 bases, with 7 bases spanning the gap. The CDR3 contains 12 residues. The germline CDR1 and CDR2 sequences are MDHEN and SYDVKM.

With respect to this clone: This sample includes further DNA sequences coding for the same CDR3. The gene calls are TRBV7-2 and TRBJ1-5; possibly TRBD1 for D (5 bases). Germline V gene data show CDR1 as SGHTA and CDR2 as FQGNSA. This CDR3 is 15 amino acids long. Trimming shortened V by 1 base and J by 4 bases, and 11 bases separated the two germline ends. The CDR3 reads CASSLGDSSNQPQHF. CDR3 DNA sequence: TGTGCCAGCAGCTTAGGTGACAGCTCAAATCAGCCCCAGCATTTT.

The V call is TRBV5-1, the J call TRBJ1-2, with D hard to call. Germline V gene data show CDR1 as SGHRS and CDR2 as YFSETQ. This CDR3 comprises 14 residues. V dropped 5 bases and J dropped 2 bases, with 13 bases sitting between them. CDR3 sequence reads: CASSPPAANYGYTF. In nucleotides, the CDR3 is TGCGCCAGCAGTCCCCCAGCGGCGAACTATGGCTACACCTTC.

This sequence joins TRBV18 and TRBJ2-3, with TRBD1 as a possible D gene (6 bases). CDR1 is KGHSH and CDR2 is LQKENI in the germline V gene. CDR3 length: 15 residues. The V end was cut by 4 bases, the J end by 2 bases, with 13 bases between. The CDR3 loop is CASSRDTANTDTQYF. The CDR3 DNA reads as TGTGCCAGCTCACGGGACACCGCGAACACAGATACGCAGTATTTT. The variable domain in full, completed from reference TRBV18 and TRBJ2-3, reads NAGVMQNPRHLVRRRGQEARLRCSPMKGHSHVYWYRQLPEEGLKFMVYLQKENIIDESGMPKERFSAEFPKEGPSILRIQQVVRGDSAAYFCASSRDTANTDTQYFGPGTRLTVL.

CDR3: CASSASGKLFF. The CDR3 bases are TGTGCCAGCAGTGCGAGCGGAAAACTGTTTTTT. The chain employs TRBV27 and TRBJ1-4; no clear D. The CDR3 runs to 11 residues. The germline gives CDR1 MNHEY, CDR2 SMNVEV (reference sequence). Deletions cut 5 bases from V and 10 bases from J, with 8 bases between.

This chain uses TRBV24-1 with TRBJ1-2; 9 nucleotides match TRBD1. J gave up 7 bases and V 2 bases, and 4 bases lay outside the gene matches. The germline V gene encodes CDR1 KGHDR and CDR2 SFDVKD. The CDR3 extends over 14 amino acids. The CDR3 sequence: CATSDSGTGPGYTF. CDR3 nucleotide sequence: TGTGCCACCAGTGATTCAGGGACAGGGCCTGGCTACACCTTC.